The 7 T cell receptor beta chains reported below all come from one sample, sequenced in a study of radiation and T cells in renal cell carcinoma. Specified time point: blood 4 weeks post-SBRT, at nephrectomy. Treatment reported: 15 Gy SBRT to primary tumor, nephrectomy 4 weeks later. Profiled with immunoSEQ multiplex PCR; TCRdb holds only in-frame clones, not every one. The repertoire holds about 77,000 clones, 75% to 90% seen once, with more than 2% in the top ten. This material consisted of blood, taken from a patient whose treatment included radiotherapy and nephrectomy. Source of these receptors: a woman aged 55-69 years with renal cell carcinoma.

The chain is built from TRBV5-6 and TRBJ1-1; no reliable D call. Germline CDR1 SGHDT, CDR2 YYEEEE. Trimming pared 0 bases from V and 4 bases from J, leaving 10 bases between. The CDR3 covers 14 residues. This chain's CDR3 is CASSLAGKGTEAFF. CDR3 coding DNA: TGTGCCAGCAGCTTGGCGGGGAAGGGCACTGAAGCTTTCTTT.

The CDR3: CASSLTVSKIYF. CDR3 bases: TGTGCCAGCAGTTTAACTGTCTCGAAAATATATTTT. The gene calls are TRBV28 and TRBJ1-3; no clear D. Looked up from germline, CDR1 is MDHEN and CDR2 is SYDVKM. The V and J ends lost 2 bases and 13 bases respectively, with 12 bases between them. The CDR3 runs 12 residues. Full variable domain (remainder filled in from reference TRBV28 and TRBJ1-3): DVKVTQSSRYLVKRTGEKVFLECVQDMDHENMFWYRQDPGLGLRLIYFSYDVKMKEKGDIPEGYSVSREKKERFSLILESASTNQTSMYLCASSLTVSKIYFGEGSWLTVV.

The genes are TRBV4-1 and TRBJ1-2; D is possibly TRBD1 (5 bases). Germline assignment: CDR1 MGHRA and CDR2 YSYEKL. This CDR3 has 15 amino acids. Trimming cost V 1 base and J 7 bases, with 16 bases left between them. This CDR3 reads CASSQGGSGRSGYTF. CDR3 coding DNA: TGCGCCAGCAGCCAAGGGGGGAGCGGAAGGTCTGGCTACACCTTC.

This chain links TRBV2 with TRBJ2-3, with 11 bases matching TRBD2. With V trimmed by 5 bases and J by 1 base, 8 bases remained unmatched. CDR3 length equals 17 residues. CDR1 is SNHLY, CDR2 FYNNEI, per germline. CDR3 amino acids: CASSYSGGAPGTDTQYF. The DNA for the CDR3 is TGTGCCAGCAGTTATAGCGGGGGGGCCCCGGGCACAGATACGCAGTATTTT.

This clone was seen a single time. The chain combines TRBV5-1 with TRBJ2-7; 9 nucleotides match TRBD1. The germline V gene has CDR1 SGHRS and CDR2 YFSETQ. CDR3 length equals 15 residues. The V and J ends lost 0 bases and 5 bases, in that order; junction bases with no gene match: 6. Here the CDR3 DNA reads TGCGCCAGCAGCTTGGCCGGGACAGGGTTCCACGAGCAGTACTTC. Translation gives CASSLAGTGFHEQYF.

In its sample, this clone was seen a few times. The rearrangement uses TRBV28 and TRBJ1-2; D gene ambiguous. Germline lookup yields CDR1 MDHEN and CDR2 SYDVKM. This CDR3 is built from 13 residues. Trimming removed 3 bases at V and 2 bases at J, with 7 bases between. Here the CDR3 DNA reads TGTGCCAGCAGTTTTGGCGGAAACTATGGCTACACCTTC. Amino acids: CASSFGGNYGYTF.

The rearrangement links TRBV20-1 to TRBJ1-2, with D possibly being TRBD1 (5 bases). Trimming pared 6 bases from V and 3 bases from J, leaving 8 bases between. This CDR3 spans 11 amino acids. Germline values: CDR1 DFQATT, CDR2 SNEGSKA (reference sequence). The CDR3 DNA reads TGCAGTGCAGGGGCGGACTATGGCTACACCTTC. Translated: CSAGADYGYTF.